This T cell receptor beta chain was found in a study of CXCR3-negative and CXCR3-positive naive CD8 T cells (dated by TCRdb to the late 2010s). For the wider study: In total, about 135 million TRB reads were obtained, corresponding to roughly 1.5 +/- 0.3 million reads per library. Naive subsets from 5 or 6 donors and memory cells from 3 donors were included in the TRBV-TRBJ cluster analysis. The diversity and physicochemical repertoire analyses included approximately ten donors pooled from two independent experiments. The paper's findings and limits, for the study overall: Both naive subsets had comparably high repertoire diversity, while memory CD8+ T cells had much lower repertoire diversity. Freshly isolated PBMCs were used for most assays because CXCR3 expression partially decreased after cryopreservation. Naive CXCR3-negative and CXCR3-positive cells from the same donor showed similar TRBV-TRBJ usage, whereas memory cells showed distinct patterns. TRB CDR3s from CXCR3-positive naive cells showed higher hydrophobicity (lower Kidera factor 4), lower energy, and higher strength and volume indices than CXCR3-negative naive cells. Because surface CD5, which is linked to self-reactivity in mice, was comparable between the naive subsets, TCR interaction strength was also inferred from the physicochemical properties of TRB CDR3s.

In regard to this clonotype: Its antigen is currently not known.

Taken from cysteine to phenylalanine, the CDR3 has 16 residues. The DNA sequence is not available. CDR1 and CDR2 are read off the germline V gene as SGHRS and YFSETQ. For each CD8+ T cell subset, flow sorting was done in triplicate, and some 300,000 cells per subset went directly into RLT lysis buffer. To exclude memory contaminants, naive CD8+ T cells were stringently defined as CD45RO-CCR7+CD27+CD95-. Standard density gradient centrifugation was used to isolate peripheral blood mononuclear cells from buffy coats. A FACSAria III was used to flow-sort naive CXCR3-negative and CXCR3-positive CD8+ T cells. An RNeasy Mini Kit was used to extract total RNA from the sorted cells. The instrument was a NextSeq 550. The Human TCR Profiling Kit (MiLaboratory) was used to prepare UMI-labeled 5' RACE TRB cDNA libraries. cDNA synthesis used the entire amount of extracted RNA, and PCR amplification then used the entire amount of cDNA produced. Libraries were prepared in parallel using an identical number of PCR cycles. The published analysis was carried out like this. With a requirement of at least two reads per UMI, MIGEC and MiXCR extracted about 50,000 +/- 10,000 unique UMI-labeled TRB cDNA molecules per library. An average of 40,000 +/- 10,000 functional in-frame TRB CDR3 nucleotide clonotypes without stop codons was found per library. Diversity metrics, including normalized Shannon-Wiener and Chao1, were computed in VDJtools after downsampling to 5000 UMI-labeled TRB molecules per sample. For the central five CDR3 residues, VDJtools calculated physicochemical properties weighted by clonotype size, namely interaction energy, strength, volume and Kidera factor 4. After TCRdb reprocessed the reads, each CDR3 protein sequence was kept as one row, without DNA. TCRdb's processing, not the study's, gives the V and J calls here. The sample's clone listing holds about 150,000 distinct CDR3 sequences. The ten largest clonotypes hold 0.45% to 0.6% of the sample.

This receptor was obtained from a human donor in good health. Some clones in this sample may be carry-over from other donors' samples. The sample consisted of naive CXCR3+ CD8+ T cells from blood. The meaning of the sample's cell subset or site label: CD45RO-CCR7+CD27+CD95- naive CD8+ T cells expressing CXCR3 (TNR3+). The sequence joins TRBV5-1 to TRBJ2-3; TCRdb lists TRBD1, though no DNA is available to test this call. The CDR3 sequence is CASSGGQGGSTDTQYF.